This TCR beta chain was retrieved from a study of response to subunit inactivated influenza vaccine (dated by TCRdb to between 2018 and 2020). Notes on the research overall: Deep quantitative profiling of the T cell receptor repertoire was used in the study to follow responses to a trivalent subunit inactivated influenza vaccine.

The germline V gene (reference sequence) gives CDR1 as LGHDT and CDR2 as YNNKEL. Reading from cysteine to phenylalanine, the CDR3 counts 17 amino acids. Just CDR3 DNA is preserved here, 51 bases in frame from base 1. Trimming at the junction amounts to 0 bases on V and 0 bases on J, and the germline ends lie 12 bases apart. Receptor amplification or capture employed RT-PCR. Instrument on record: Illumina HiSeq 2500. TCRdb trimmed public reads at Q25 via fastp, called clones via MiXCR and kept in-frame beta chains. Identical CDR3 protein sequences are pooled into one entry, listed with their most common genes and DNA. The sample table lists approximately 700,000 distinct CDR3 sequences, 15% to 17% of them with a count of one. Of the sample, 11% is held by the ten largest clones. Comment on this clonotype: No cognate antigen has been identified for it. No much larger clonotype is one base removed from it; base qualities were not supplied.

Findings and caveats that apply to the study as a whole: The authors proposed that each seasonal influenza vaccination may bring in only a limited number of new T cells.

The specimen comprised PBMCs from blood, sampled roughly 13 days after vaccination. Recombination joined TRBV3-1 with TRBJ2-1, with the D segment identity uncertain. The source is a man between 50 and 59 years old who received an inactivated influenza vaccine. Donor details come from another sample of the same person, matched by shared clones. The nucleotide sequence reads TGTGCCAGCAGCCAAGATCGGTGGCGGAGCTCCTACAATGAGCAGTTCTTC. Translated, this gives CASSQDRWRSSYNEQFF.